These 10 T cell receptor beta chains were sequenced from one sample in a study of regulatory T cells in long-lasting Graves disease. Time point noted: newly diagnosed GD, antithyroid drugs for less than 3 months. With RNA extracted from PBMCs as input, the TCR library was made. Library construction for TCR beta used iRepertoire HTBI primers and Arm-PCR of CDR3 regions. TCRdb redid the calling of the multiplex PCR reads with MiXCR, one entry per CDR3 protein. This table has 350,000 to 450,000 distinct CDR3 sequences, about 15% appearing once. The same data also contributed to another study, on T cells in Graves' hyperthyroidism and ophthalmopathy.

The sequences come from peripheral blood mononuclear cells (PBMCs), collected at new diagnosis, from a patient treated with antithyroid drugs. These receptors all come from a woman in her twenties or thirties with Graves disease.

The CDR3 spells CASSLSNALRGTDTQYF. The CDR3, as DNA: TGTGCCAGCAGTTTATCGAACGCGTTAAGGGGCACAGATACGCAGTATTTT. This chain links TRBV27 with TRBJ2-3, with no clear D. The CDR3 sequence is 17 residues long. Germline lookup yields CDR1 MNHEY and CDR2 SMNVEV (reference sequence). V lost 0 bases and J 1 base, leaving 14 bases between the germline ends.

This clonotype was picked up many times. The chain links TRBV12-3 or TRBV12-4 to TRBJ2-5; D not resolved. V was cut by 7 bases and J by 3 bases, with 12 bases left in between. The CDR3 has 13 amino acids. The CDR3: CASTTTDEETQYF. CDR3 nucleotide sequence: TGTGCCAGCACCACGACGGATGAAGAGACCCAGTACTTC.

As concerns this clonotype: One base away lies a much larger clone, so this may be a sequencing read error. The chain joins TRBV28 to TRBJ1-2, with 8 bases identical to TRBD1. The CDR3 extends over 14 amino acids. Germline CDR1 and CDR2: MDHEN and SYDVKM. Trimming at V came to 8 bases and at J to 3 bases, leaving 8 bases not matched to a gene. CDR3 nucleotides: TGTGCCAGCGGTGCCAGGGGGCTTGACTATGGCTACACCTTC. Protein sequence: CASGARGLDYGYTF.

Ten or more counts support this clonotype. The chain couples TRBV7-3 to TRBJ2-3, with 10 bases identical to TRBD1. The CDR3 covers 14 residues. Germline V gene sequence: CDR1 SGHTA, CDR2 FQGTGA. V lost 5 bases to trimming and J lost 6 bases; unmatched junction nucleotides: 5. The CDR3 DNA reads as TGTGCCAGCAGCCCCGGGACAGGGGAGGATACGCAGTATTTT. The encoded protein is CASSPGTGEDTQYF.

In DNA, the CDR3 is TGTGCCAGCAGCTTAGGCGGTTTAGGGACGCAGCCCCAGCATTTT. Translating gives CASSLGGLGTQPQHF. V is TRBV7-8 and J is TRBJ1-5; a weak D match, TRBD1 (5 bases). The CDR3 length is 15 residues. Per the germline V gene, CDR1 is SGHVS and CDR2 is FQNEAQ. Trimming pared 1 base from V and 7 bases from J, leaving 14 bases between.

In this sample, this clonotype turned up a few times. The V call is TRBV19, the J call TRBJ1-1, with D unclear. The germline V and J ends were trimmed by 5 bases and 3 bases, with 16 bases remaining between them. The CDR3 spans 15 residues. From germline, CDR1 is LNHDA and CDR2 SQIVND (reference sequence). DNA of the CDR3: TGTGCCAGTAGTTCCCCCTTTGTGGGAGACACTGAAGCTTTCTTT. This gives the protein CASSSPFVGDTEAFF.

This clonotype was counted a few times. The rearrangement uses TRBV5-6 and TRBJ2-2; no reliable D call. CDR3 size: 12 residues. Germline-derived CDR1 and CDR2 are SGHDT and YYEEEE. The V end was cut by 4 bases, the J end by 5 bases, with 6 bases between. CDR3 bases: TGTGCCAGCAGCACAGCAACCGGGGAGCTGTTTTTT. Translated, it gives CASSTATGELFF.

The chain uses TRBV13 and TRBJ2-7, with 16 nucleotides matching TRBD2. V was pared by 5 bases and J by 1 base, with 14 bases of the junction left unmatched. The germline V gene has CDR1 PRHDT and CDR2 FYEKMQ (reference sequence). The CDR3 contains 20 residues. The CDR3 region is CASSGSGTSGRVWASYEQYF. For the CDR3, the DNA is TGTGCCAGCAGCGGGTCCGGGACTAGCGGGAGGGTATGGGCGTCCTACGAGCAGTACTTC.

J is TRBJ1-4 and V is TRBV7-9; D gene unclear. Germline V gene data show CDR1 as SEHNR and CDR2 as FQNEAQ (reference sequence). The V end lost 4 bases, the J end lost 5 bases, and 8 bases lay between the germline ends. This CDR3 comprises 13 residues. CDR3 DNA sequence: TGTGCCAGCAGCTCCAATCCCAATGAAAAACTGTTTTTT. Translating it yields CASSSNPNEKLFF. Variable domain in full (rest from reference TRBV7-9 and TRBJ1-4): DTGVSQNPRHKITKRGQNVTFRCDPISEHNRLYWYRQTLGQGPEFLTYFQNEAQLEKSRLLSDRFSAERPKGSFSTLEIQRTEQGDSAMYLCASSSNPNEKLFFGSGTQLSVL.

This clonotype was seen a handful of times. The J gene is TRBJ1-6, the V gene TRBV6-5; D is uncertain. Trimming pared 2 bases from V and 5 bases from J, leaving 7 bases between. Germline values: CDR1 MNHEY, CDR2 SVGAGI. This CDR3 is 14 amino acids long. Written as DNA, the CDR3 is TGTGCCAGCAGTTACCCTACCAATAATTCACCCCTCCACTTT. Its protein is CASSYPTNNSPLHF.